Each of the 26 T cell receptor beta chains below was sequenced from the same sample in a study of T cell clonality in common variable immunodeficiency. Study observations and caveats: Reportedly, TCR beta sequences from common variable immunodeficiency showed fewer deletions and N-nucleotide insertions.

Antigen specificity for these receptors is unknown. Sequenced by immunoSEQ multiplex PCR; TCRdb stores in-frame clones only, minus some. The sample contains under 25,000 clones, none occurring once; around 25% lies in the top ten. The sample taken for sequencing was peripheral blood mononuclear cells. These receptors were obtained from a human donor with common variable immunodeficiency.

The sample holds a few counts of this clone. The CDR3 extends 3 residues past the end of the read, so its final part is completed from the germline J gene. The rearrangement links TRBV19 to TRBJ1-5; D perhaps matches TRBD1 (5 bases). The CDR3 loop spans 14 amino acids. Looked up from germline, CDR1 is LNHDA and CDR2 is SQIVND (reference sequence). The V gene lost 3 bases and the J gene lost 9 bases, with 15 bases spanning the gap. The covered CDR3 bases are TGTGCCAGTAGTATTGGGGCGGAGACTTGGCCC. This translates into CASSIGAETWP. The full CDR3 sequence reads CASSIGAETWPQHF.

CDR3 bases read: TGTGCCTGGAGGTGGGGTTGGACTAACACTGAA. Translated, it gives CAWRWGWTNTE. The CDR3 reads in full as CAWRWGWTNTEAFF. The V and J genes are TRBV30 and TRBJ1-1, with no clear D. The read finishes 3 residues shy of the CDR3 end, and the germline J gene is used to complete it. The V end lost 3 bases, the J end lost 2 bases, and 13 bases lay between the germline ends. This CDR3 is 14 amino acids long. Per germline, CDR1 GTSNPN and CDR2 SVGIG (reference sequence).

This clone was counted ten times or more. The CDR3 extends 3 residues past the end of the read, so its final part is completed from the germline J gene. The V and J genes are TRBV18 and TRBJ2-1; D call uncertain. The CDR3 covers 17 residues. From germline, CDR1 is KGHSH and CDR2 LQKENI. V lost 3 bases to trimming and J lost 6 bases, with 21 bases between them. The CDR3 is CASSPGLTRFKSNEQFF. Incomplete CDR3 DNA: TGTGCCAGCTCACCCGGTCTGACAAGATTTAAAAGCAATGAG.

Only a few counts were recorded for this clone. With the read ending 3 residues before the CDR3 end, the germline J gene is used to fill in that end. The J gene is TRBJ2-1, the V gene TRBV6-2 or TRBV6-3, with 8 bases matching TRBD2. The V and J ends lost 2 bases and 6 bases, in that order; junction bases with no gene match: 3. Germline V gene data show CDR1 as MNHEY and CDR2 as SVGEGT. CDR3 length: 14 amino acids. Partial CDR3 DNA: TGTGCCAGCAGTTACGGACTAGCAAGCAATGAG. Translation gives CASSYGLASNE. The full CDR3 sequence reads CASSYGLASNEQFF.

The table lists this clone with a few counts. Sequencing ends 3 residues short of the CDR3 end; the germline J gene provides the rest. The rearrangement joins TRBV7-6 to TRBJ1-2; the D gene is possibly TRBD1 (6 bases). This CDR3 region has 15 residues. The V end lost 2 bases, the J end lost 2 bases, and 12 bases lay between the germline ends. In germline, CDR1 is SGHVS, CDR2 FNYEAQ. The chain's CDR3 is CASSLYQGWNYGYTF. The DNA read from the CDR3 is TGTGCCAGCAGCTTATATCAGGGGTGGAACTATGGC.

The table lists this clone with a few counts. With the read ending 3 residues before the CDR3 end, the germline J gene is used to fill in that end. The chain couples TRBV5-1 to TRBJ2-1; 10 bases fit TRBD2. From germline, CDR1 is SGHRS and CDR2 YFSETQ. This CDR3 is 15 amino acids long. V lost 0 bases and J lost 8; bases outside the gene matches: 5. The CDR3 sequence: CASSLEAGGPDEQFF. CDR3 bases read: TGCGCCAGCAGCTTGGAAGCGGGAGGGCCGGATGAG.

This clone came up many times. The read halts 3 residues ahead of the CDR3 end, with the missing end drawn from the germline J gene. The chain carries TRBV6-2 or TRBV6-3 and TRBJ2-3, with 10 bases lining up with TRBD2. The CDR3 runs 17 residues. In germline, CDR1 is MNHEY, CDR2 SVGEGT. The V segment lost 4 bases and the J segment 2 bases; nucleotides outside the gene matches: 9. The part of the CDR3 DNA that was read is TGTGCCAGCAGTTGGACGCGGACTAGCGGACCCACAGATACG. Translating gives CASSWTRTSGPTDT. The entire CDR3 sequence reads CASSWTRTSGPTDTQYF.

This clone was observed many times. Read coverage stops 3 residues before the CDR3 terminus; the germline J gene supplies the remainder. This chain joins TRBV5-1 and TRBJ2-3; no reliable D call. V lost 0 bases, J lost 0 bases, and 11 bases lay in between. The CDR3 length is 16 residues. Germline lookup yields CDR1 SGHRS and CDR2 YFSETQ. The DNA read from the CDR3 is TGCGCCAGCAGCTTGGTATCGCGCCTTAGCACAGATACG. It encodes CASSLVSRLSTDT. The full-length CDR3 reads as CASSLVSRLSTDTQYF.

There are a few counts of this clone. The CDR3 goes on 3 residues after the read ends, and that part is filled in from the germline J gene. The V gene is TRBV18, the J gene TRBJ1-2; 8 nucleotides line up with TRBD1. CDR3 length equals 15 residues. The ends lost 3 bases at V and 1 base at J; junction bases unmatched: 4. CDR1 and CDR2 (germline): KGHSH, LQKENI. The CDR3 DNA, read in part, is TGTGCCAGCTCACCCTGGACAGGGAGTAACTATGGC. Translated, it gives CASSPWTGSNYG. The full CDR3 protein is CASSPWTGSNYGYTF.

As concerns this clone: The read halts 3 residues ahead of the CDR3 end, with the missing end drawn from the germline J gene. The rearrangement links TRBV19 to TRBJ2-1; 7 positions match TRBD1. V lost 3 bases and J lost 3; bases outside the gene matches: 5. The CDR3 has 15 amino acids. CDR1 and CDR2 from the germline V gene are LNHDA and SQIVND (reference sequence). CDR3 bases read: TGTGCCAGTAGTATCAGCAGGGGGAACTACAATGAG. Protein sequence: CASSISRGNYNE. The whole CDR3 sequence reads CASSISRGNYNEQFF.

This clone was picked up a small number of times. The read halts 3 residues ahead of the CDR3 end, with the missing end drawn from the germline J gene. The rearrangement links TRBV7-9 to TRBJ2-7; possible D gene TRBD1, 5 bases. Per the germline V gene, CDR1 is SEHNR and CDR2 is FQNEAQ (reference sequence). This CDR3 is built from 14 residues. V was cut by 5 bases and J by 6 bases, with 17 bases left in between. This chain's CDR3 is CASSPRQILSEQYF. The CDR3 bases that were read are TGTGCCAGCAGCCCAAGACAGATTCTGAGCGAG. Drawing the rest from reference TRBV7-9 and TRBJ2-7, the complete variable domain is DTGVSQNPRHKITKRGQNVTFRCDPISEHNRLYWYRQTLGQGPEFLTYFQNEAQLEKSRLLSDRFSAERPKGSFSTLEIQRTEQGDSAMYLCASSPRQILSEQYFGPGTRLTVT.

This clone was observed a few times. The CDR3 sequence is CASSIRGFGANVLTF. CDR3 DNA, as far as it was read: TGTGCCAGTAGTATCAGGGGCTTTGGGGCCAACGTC. The chain recombines TRBV19 with TRBJ2-6, with D possibly being TRBD1 (6 bases). The read finishes 3 residues shy of the CDR3 end, and the germline J gene is used to complete it. Trimming cost V 3 bases and J 3 bases, with 9 bases left between them. This CDR3 is built from 15 residues. The germline V gene encodes CDR1 LNHDA and CDR2 SQIVND (reference sequence). Together with reference TRBV19 and TRBJ2-6, the CDR3 gives the full variable domain: DGGITQSPKYLFRKEGQNVTLSCEQNLNHDAMYWYRQDPGQGLRLIYYSQIVNDFQKGDIAEGYSVSREKKESFPLTVTSAQKNPTAFYLCASSIRGFGANVLTFGAGSRLTVL.

This clone appeared a few times. The read falls 3 residues short of the CDR3 end, and the missing part is taken from the germline J gene. The rearrangement joins TRBV7-7 to TRBJ2-1, with TRBD1 identical over 8 bases. CDR3 length: 15 amino acids. Germline values: CDR1 SSHAT, CDR2 FNYEAQ (reference sequence). Unmatched junction bases numbered 7, after V lost 0 bases and J lost 9 bases. CDR3 in amino acids: CASSLAGQGTSEQFF. CDR3 bases read: TGTGCCAGCAGCTTAGCCGGACAGGGAACGAGTGAG.

This clone came up a few times. Read sequence stops 3 residues before the CDR3 end, and the germline J gene provides the missing end. V gene TRBV19 combines with J gene TRBJ1-5, with no clear D. Trimming removed 0 bases at V and 4 bases at J, with 10 bases between. The germline CDR1 and CDR2 sequences are LNHDA and SQIVND (reference sequence). This CDR3 is 15 amino acids long. The sequenced part of the CDR3 DNA is TGTGCCAGTAGTATAGATTCAATCGGGAATCAGCCC. Translating gives CASSIDSIGNQP. The full-length CDR3 reads as CASSIDSIGNQPQHF.

Details on this clone: The sequenced fragment ends 3 residues before the CDR3 boundary, so the rest is inferred from the germline J gene. The chain is built from TRBV19 and TRBJ1-1; D might be TRBD1 (5 bases). The CDR3 totals 13 residues. V was cut by 3 bases and J by 4 bases, with 9 bases left in between. CDR1 is LNHDA, CDR2 SQIVND, per germline (reference sequence). Here the CDR3 reads CASSMWGVTEAFF. Incomplete CDR3 DNA: TGTGCCAGTAGTATGTGGGGGGTCACTGAA.

Only a few counts were recorded for this clone. The sequenced fragment ends 3 residues before the CDR3 boundary, so the rest is inferred from the germline J gene. This rearrangement joins TRBV7-8 to TRBJ2-7; D is undetermined. Germline CDR1 reads SGHVS; CDR2 reads FQNEAQ. The CDR3 runs 16 residues. The V gene lost 0 bases and the J gene lost 0 bases, with 12 bases spanning the gap. The sequenced CDR3 bases are TGTGCCAGCAGCTTAGCAAGCCAGGCTTTCTCCTACGAG. Translated, it gives CASSLASQAFSYE. The entire CDR3 reads CASSLASQAFSYEQYF.

Notes on this clone: The read halts 3 residues ahead of the CDR3 end, with the missing end drawn from the germline J gene. The chain has TRBV19 and TRBJ2-5; 9 nucleotides align to TRBD1. J was trimmed by 5 bases and V by 6 bases; bases with no gene match: 22. Germline lookup yields CDR1 LNHDA and CDR2 SQIVND (reference sequence). This CDR3 has 19 residues. The covered CDR3 bases are TGTGCCAGTAGCTCTTCCGGGACAGGGTGGGCTGGTGTCCTGGAGACC. Its protein product is CASSSSGTGWAGVLET. In full, the CDR3 is CASSSSGTGWAGVLETQYF.

This clone has at least ten counts. This CDR3 is CSVKNTSGRTSTDTQYF. CDR3 DNA (partial): TGCAGCGTGAAAAATACTAGCGGGAGGACTAGCACAGATACG. The chain has TRBV29-1 and TRBJ2-3; 12 bases fit TRBD2. Read sequence stops 3 residues before the CDR3 end, and the germline J gene provides the missing end. Trimming cost V 6 bases and J 0 bases; bases outside gene matches: 10. The CDR3 has 17 amino acids. CDR1 and CDR2 (germline): SQVTM, ANQGSEA.

Regarding this clone: The read finishes 3 residues shy of the CDR3 end, and the germline J gene is used to complete it. The chain uses TRBV19 and TRBJ1-2, with 10 bases that match TRBD1. The germline CDR1 and CDR2 sequences are LNHDA and SQIVND (reference sequence). The trim removed 0 bases at V and 5 bases at J, leaving 6 bases unmatched. This CDR3 has 16 amino acids. The sequenced CDR3 bases are TGTGCCAGTAGTATAGAGCCCGGGACAGGGGTGTATGGC. It codes for CASSIEPGTGVYG. The CDR3 reads in full as CASSIEPGTGVYGYTF.

This clone was seen many times. Partial CDR3 DNA: TGCAGTGCGAGAAGGGTCTACAATGAG. This encodes CSARRVYNE. The whole CDR3 is CSARRVYNEQFF. V is TRBV20-1 and J is TRBJ2-1; D remains ambiguous. With the read ending 3 residues before the CDR3 end, the germline J gene is used to fill in that end. The length of the CDR3 is 12 residues. V was shortened by 6 bases and J by 3 bases, with 9 bases between the two germline ends. Germline-derived CDR1 and CDR2 are DFQATT and SNEGSKA (reference sequence).

For this clone: The read finishes 3 residues shy of the CDR3 end, and the germline J gene is used to complete it. The rearrangement uses TRBV18 and TRBJ2-1; the D gene is possibly TRBD2 (6 bases). This CDR3 is 16 amino acids long. Germline V gene sequence: CDR1 KGHSH, CDR2 LQKENI. Trimming shortened V by 1 base and J by 0 bases, and 10 bases separated the two germline ends. CDR3: CASSPLTSYSYNEQFF. CDR3 bases read: TGTGCCAGCTCACCACTTACTAGCTACTCCTACAATGAG.

Regarding this clone: The read ends 3 residues early relative to the CDR3; the germline J gene fills the gap. The genes are TRBV2 and TRBJ2-3; 9 nucleotides agree with TRBD2. CDR1 SNHLY and CDR2 FYNNEI come from the germline V gene. The CDR3 extends over 15 amino acids. V lost 6 bases to trimming and J lost 4 bases; unmatched junction nucleotides: 8. The part of the CDR3 DNA that was read is TGTGCCAGCAGGGAGGCGGGAGGGCCCCCAGATACG. It specifies CASREAGGPPDT. The whole CDR3 protein reads CASREAGGPPDTQYF.

In the case of this clone: Read coverage stops 3 residues before the CDR3 terminus; the germline J gene supplies the remainder. The chain uses TRBV18 and TRBJ2-5; 7 bases fit TRBD1. This CDR3 region has 14 residues. Trimming at V came to 1 base and at J to 4 bases, leaving 3 bases not matched to a gene. Per the germline V gene, CDR1 is KGHSH and CDR2 is LQKENI. The CDR3 here is CASSPQSGGETQYF. The covered CDR3 bases are TGTGCCAGCTCACCACAATCAGGGGGAGAGACC.

This clone was seen more than once but under ten times. The read ends 3 residues before the CDR3 terminus; that terminus is restored from the germline J gene. The chain employs TRBV7-6 and TRBJ1-1; D unresolved. Germline V gives CDR1 SGHVS, CDR2 FNYEAQ. Trimming cost V 1 base and J 0 bases, with 9 bases left between them. This CDR3 spans 15 amino acids. The covered CDR3 bases are TGTGCCAGCAGCTTAGTGGCAGGAGTGAACACTGAA. This encodes CASSLVAGVNTE. In full, the CDR3 is CASSLVAGVNTEAFF. Drawing the rest from reference TRBV7-6 and TRBJ1-1, the complete variable domain is GAGVSQSPRYKVTKRGQDVALRCDPISGHVSLYWYRQALGQGPEFLTYFNYEAQQDKSGLPNDRFSAERPEGSISTLTIQRTEQRDSAMYRCASSLVAGVNTEAFFGQGTRLTVV.

CDR3 loop: CASSRGQGATEAFF. The sequenced part of the CDR3 DNA is TGTGCCAGCTCACGCGGACAGGGGGCCACTGAA. The chain employs TRBV18 and TRBJ1-1, with 11 bases identical to TRBD1. The DNA ends 3 residues before the CDR3 does, and the rest of the CDR3 is filled in from the germline J gene. This CDR3 has 14 amino acids. Germline V CDR1 and CDR2: KGHSH, LQKENI. V was clipped by 4 bases and J by 4 bases; unmatched bases: 2.

As regards this clone: The CDR3 is cut off 3 residues early in the read; its end comes from the germline J gene. The chain has TRBV7-2 and TRBJ1-2; TRBD1 matches at 8 bases. In germline, CDR1 is SGHTA, CDR2 FQGNSA. This CDR3 spans 12 amino acids. The CDR3 bases that were read are TGTGCCAGCAGCCCGGACAGGGTTGTT. Amino acid sequence: CASSPDRVV. The whole CDR3 sequence reads CASSPDRVVYTF. Full variable domain (remainder filled in from reference TRBV7-2 and TRBJ1-2): GAGVSQSPSNKVTEKGKDVELRCDPISGHTALYWYRQSLGQGLEFLIYFQGNSAPDKSGLPSDRFSAERTGGSVSTLTIQRTQQEDSAVYLCASSPDRVVYTFGSGTRLTVV.